Each of the 19 T cell receptor beta chains below was sequenced from the same sample in a study of blood T cell repertoires in COVID-19. Clones were read by immunoSEQ multiplex PCR, and TCRdb kept only the in-frame ones, dropping some. The top ten clones hold roughly 6% of a sample with 300,000 to 400,000 clones, around 87% of them seen once. The sequenced sample was peripheral blood. The receptor set was obtained from a woman in her 50s with COVID-19, enrolled during active disease.

This chain links TRBV27 with TRBJ1-2; 9 bases are shared with TRBD1. Trimming took 4 bases from V and 7 from J; bases not matched to a gene: 10. Germline values: CDR1 MNHEY, CDR2 SMNVEV (reference sequence). The CDR3 is 15 residues long. DNA of the CDR3: TGTGCCAGCAGTTCCCGGGACAGGGCTTTGGTTGGCTACACCTTC. The encoded protein is CASSSRDRALVGYTF.

The chain combines TRBV12-5 with TRBJ1-2, with 9 bases aligning to TRBD1. The V gene's germline CDR1 is LGHNT and CDR2 FRNRAP. The CDR3 extends over 14 amino acids. J gave up 8 bases and V 0 bases, and 4 bases lay outside the gene matches. CDR3 bases: TGTGCTAGTGGTTTGGTACAGGGGGCCGGGGGCTACACCTTC. Its translation: CASGLVQGAGGYTF.

The chain employs TRBV7-6 and TRBJ2-7, with D perhaps matching TRBD1 (6 bases). Deletions cut 5 bases from V and 7 bases from J, with 12 bases between. This CDR3 is 12 amino acids long. Germline V gives CDR1 SGHVS, CDR2 FNYEAQ. The CDR3 reads CASSSGTPEQYF. The CDR3 DNA reads TGTGCCAGCAGCAGTGGGACACCAGAGCAGTACTTC.

The chain couples TRBV19 to TRBJ2-1; the match to TRBD1 covers 12 bases. The V segment lost 2 bases and the J segment 7 bases; nucleotides outside the gene matches: 6. CDR1 and CDR2 (germline): LNHDA, SQIVND (reference sequence). The CDR3 is 16 amino acids. The CDR3 DNA reads as TGTGCCAGTAGTATATGGGACAGGGGGCTTTGGAATGAGCAGTTCTTC. Residues: CASSIWDRGLWNEQFF. The full variable domain, with the rest looked up from reference TRBV19 and TRBJ2-1, is DGGITQSPKYLFRKEGQNVTLSCEQNLNHDAMYWYRQDPGQGLRLIYYSQIVNDFQKGDIAEGYSVSREKKESFPLTVTSAQKNPTAFYLCASSIWDRGLWNEQFFGPGTRLTVL.

V usage is TRBV30 and J usage is TRBJ2-1; 9 positions agree with TRBD2. V lost 2 bases to trimming and J lost 7 bases; unmatched junction nucleotides: 12. CDR3 length: 16 amino acids. Germline loops: CDR1 GTSNPN, CDR2 SVGIG (reference sequence). Here the CDR3 DNA reads TGTGCCTGGAGTCCCCAGGGACTAGCAACGTCAAATGAGCAGTTCTTC. This sequence encodes CAWSPQGLATSNEQFF.

This clone showed up just once. V is TRBV19 and J is TRBJ2-1; a weak D match, TRBD2 (6 bases). CDR3 length: 13 residues. V dropped 9 bases and J dropped 9 bases, with 18 bases sitting between them. Germline V gene lookup returns CDR1 LNHDA and CDR2 SQIVND (reference sequence). CDR3 residues: CASGEVGWSEQFF. The CDR3 nucleotides read TGTGCCAGCGGGGAGGTGGGATGGAGTGAGCAGTTCTTC.

CDR3 DNA sequence: TGTGCCAGCATTGACAGGGGGCAATTCGGTAATGAAAAACTGTTTTTT. It is translated as CASIDRGQFGNEKLFF. This chain links TRBV6-6 with TRBJ1-4; 10 bases align to TRBD1. The germline V gene has CDR1 MNHNY and CDR2 SVGAGI (reference sequence). Unmatched junction bases numbered 9, after V lost 7 bases and J lost 4 bases. The CDR3 covers 16 residues.

The chain couples TRBV19 to TRBJ1-4, with D possibly matching TRBD1 (6 bases). Germline V gene data show CDR1 as LNHDA and CDR2 as SQIVND (reference sequence). Trimming pared 5 bases from V and 0 bases from J, leaving 10 bases between. The CDR3 is 15 amino acids. CDR3 bases: TGTGCCAGTAGTCTGGGACATCCAACTAATGAAAAACTGTTTTTT. It specifies CASSLGHPTNEKLFF.

Concerning this clone: Possible read error: a much larger clone is one base away. The genes are TRBV18 and TRBJ1-1; TRBD1 might be the D (6 bases). Trimming removed 5 bases at V and 1 base at J, with 8 bases between. The CDR3 sequence is 13 residues long. Germline V gives CDR1 KGHSH, CDR2 LQKENI. CDR3 residues: CASSEQGNTEAFF. The DNA for the CDR3 is TGTGCCAGCTCAGAACAGGGGAACACTGAAGCTTTCTTT.

This chain uses TRBV2 with TRBJ1-2; perhaps TRBD1 as D (5 bases). Germline V lookup: CDR1 SNHLY, CDR2 FYNNEI. The CDR3 sequence is 13 residues long. Trimming cost V 7 bases and J 4 bases, with 13 bases left between them. The CDR3 DNA is TGTGCCAGCATTGAGGACAATGGCTATGGCTACACCTTC. This gives the protein CASIEDNGYGYTF.

V usage is TRBV5-8 and J usage is TRBJ2-6, with TRBD1 matching over 9 bases. The CDR3 length is 18 residues. The germline gives CDR1 SGHTS, CDR2 YDEGEE. J gave up 2 bases and V 3 bases, and 9 bases lay outside the gene matches. This CDR3 is CASSSIQGARAGANVLTF. DNA of the CDR3: TGTGCCAGCAGCTCGATACAGGGGGCTCGCGCTGGGGCCAACGTCCTGACTTTC. Combining the CDR3 with reference TRBV5-8 and TRBJ2-6 gives the whole variable domain EAGVTQSPTHLIKTRGQQATLRCSPISGHTSVYWYQQALGLGLQFLLWYDEGEERNRGNFPPRFSGRQFPNYSSELNVNALELEDSALYLCASSSIQGARAGANVLTFGAGSRLTVL.

This clone is a singleton in its sample. The genes are TRBV28 and TRBJ1-4; TRBD1 might be the D (6 bases). V was trimmed by 3 bases and J by 5 bases, leaving 16 bases between them. The CDR3 length is 16 residues. The V gene's germline CDR1 is MDHEN and CDR2 SYDVKM. CDR3 bases: TGTGCCAGCAGTTTTTGGAGGGGGGGCATAAATGAAAAACTGTTTTTT. Translation gives CASSFWRGGINEKLFF.

This chain links TRBV12-3 or TRBV12-4 with TRBJ2-7; 11 bases match TRBD2. V trimming: 4 bases; J trimming: 12 bases; junction bases outside the gene matches: 8. The CDR3 runs 13 residues. The CDR3 region is CASSSLLAGGPYF. CDR3 nucleotides: TGTGCCAGCAGTTCCCTCCTAGCGGGAGGCCCGTACTTC.

The chain couples TRBV5-4 to TRBJ1-6, with D hard to call. Per germline, CDR1 SGHNT and CDR2 YYREEE (reference sequence). Trimming shortened V by 2 bases and J by 4 bases, and 10 bases separated the two germline ends. The CDR3 covers 15 residues. In nucleotides, the CDR3 is TGTGCCAGCAGCTTTGAGGTTGCGTATAATTCACCCCTCCACTTT. Its translation is CASSFEVAYNSPLHF.

The sample holds one count of this clone. As DNA, the CDR3 is TGTGCCAGCAGCAAGGCGGAGTCCTACGAGCAGTACTTC. Translated: CASSKAESYEQYF. This sequence joins TRBV21-1 and TRBJ2-7; the table names TRBD2, a call not compared with the DNA. TRBV21-1 is designated a pseudogene. There are 13 residues in the CDR3.

The chain combines TRBV19 with TRBJ1-5; D uncertain. The CDR3 contains 14 residues. The germline V gene encodes CDR1 LNHDA and CDR2 SQIVND (reference sequence). The V end was cut by 5 bases, the J end by 0 bases, with 8 bases between. CDR3 bases: TGTGCCAGTAGTTGGCAGTCTAGCAATCAGCCCCAGCATTTT. It specifies CASSWQSSNQPQHF.

V and J are TRBV14 and TRBJ2-7; 9 nucleotides align to TRBD1. This CDR3 region has 13 residues. V trimming: 6 bases; J trimming: 5 bases; junction bases outside the gene matches: 5. From germline, CDR1 is SGHDN and CDR2 FVKESK. In nucleotides, the CDR3 is TGTGCCAGCAGGCGGACAGGGGCGCACGAGCAGTACTTC. The encoded protein is CASRRTGAHEQYF.

This clone was detected once. V and J are TRBV7-2 and TRBJ1-5, with 7 bases lining up with TRBD1. The J segment lost 4 bases and the V segment lost 4 bases, leaving 7 bases of the junction unmatched. This CDR3 region has 15 residues. The V gene's germline CDR1 is SGHTA and CDR2 FQGNSA. The CDR3 region has the DNA TGTGCCAGCAGCTCCGGGACAGATCCTAATCAGCCCCAGCATTTT. Translation: CASSSGTDPNQPQHF.

The gene calls are TRBV19 and TRBJ1-1, with 7 bases lining up with TRBD1. J was trimmed by 10 bases and V by 6 bases; bases with no gene match: 8. This CDR3 contains 12 residues. Per germline, CDR1 LNHDA and CDR2 SQIVND (reference sequence). The CDR3 loop reads CASRTRDRRAFF. The CDR3, as DNA: TGTGCCAGTAGGACTAGGGACAGAAGAGCTTTCTTT.